This record concerns one T cell receptor beta chain sequence. The antigen remains undetermined. Using RNA transcripts as the source, TCR beta CDR3 regions were amplified. HTBI primers drove first-round RT-PCR of the TCR CDR3. MiXCR, applied by TCRdb to the multiplex PCR reads, yields one record per CDR3 protein. The data hold 500,000 to 750,000 distinct CDR3 sequences, with 14% observed a single time. The data originate from a study of T cells in Graves' hyperthyroidism and ophthalmopathy. Diagnosing involved the use of clinical symptoms, serum thyroxine and TRAb, thyroid ultrasound and orbital computed tomography. Isolation of PBMCs was performed on around 9.3 ml fresh peripheral blood. Germline CDR1 reads SGHDT; CDR2 reads YYEEEE. Trimming shortened V by 0 bases and J by 1 base, and 7 bases separated the two germline ends. The CDR3 length is 15 residues. Study findings and constraints: Blood also held most thyroid clonotypes expanded beyond 0.001.

This receptor was obtained from a woman under 30 with Graves' ophthalmopathy. The rearrangement uses TRBV5-6 and TRBJ2-2; no reliable D call. Sequencing was done on a sample of blood. The CDR3 DNA follows: TGTGCCAGCAGCTTGGGATACCAGAACACCGGGGAGCTGTTTTTT. It yields the protein CASSLGYQNTGELFF.